This T cell receptor (beta chain) was obtained from a study of cytomegalovirus exposure and HLA in healthy donors. The CDR3 is 18 residues long. The V end lost 6 bases, the J end lost 1 base, and 25 bases lay between the germline ends. In germline, CDR1 is SGHRS, CDR2 YFSETQ. Points on this clone: Its antigen remains unknown.

Study-level points and caveats: In presence/absence analyses, roughly uniform sequencing depth across donors was assumed.

The PCR had 60 Vbeta and 13 Jbeta primers. The table came from immunoSEQ multiplex PCR; TCRdb's copy has only in-frame clones and leaves some out. The sample includes approximately 120,000 clones, approximately 80% of them seen just once. The chain combines TRBV5-1 with TRBJ1-1, with D unresolved. What was sequenced was PBMCs. This clonotype was obtained from a man aged 25-45 years in good health and CMV-seropositive. CDR3 residues: CASTPDRRRRTENTEAFF. In nucleotides, the CDR3 is TGCGCCAGCACCCCAGATAGACGACGTAGGACTGAGAACACTGAAGCTTTCTTT.